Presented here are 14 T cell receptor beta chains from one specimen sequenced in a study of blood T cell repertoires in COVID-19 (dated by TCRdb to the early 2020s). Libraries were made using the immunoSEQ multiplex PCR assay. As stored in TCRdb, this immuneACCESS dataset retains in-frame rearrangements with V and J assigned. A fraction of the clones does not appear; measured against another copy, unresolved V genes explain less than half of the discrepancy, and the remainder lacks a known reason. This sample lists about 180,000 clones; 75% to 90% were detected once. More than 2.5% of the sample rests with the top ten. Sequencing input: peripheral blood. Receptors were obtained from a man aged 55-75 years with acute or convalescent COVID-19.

For the CDR3, the DNA is TGTGCCAGCAGCCCGCGGACACGCTCCTACAATGAGCAGTTCTTC. Amino acid sequence: CASSPRTRSYNEQFF. The V call is TRBV7-2, the J call TRBJ2-1; the D gene is possibly TRBD1 (5 bases). Trimming took off 5 bases at V and 0 bases at J, with 11 bases between the two ends. The germline CDR1 and CDR2 sequences are SGHTA and FQGNSA. This CDR3 contains 15 residues. The full variable domain, in which reference TRBV7-2 and TRBJ2-1 provide the parts outside the CDR3, is GAGVSQSPSNKVTEKGKDVELRCDPISGHTALYWYRQSLGQGLEFLIYFQGNSAPDKSGLPSDRFSAERTGGSVSTLTIQRTQQEDSAVYLCASSPRTRSYNEQFFGPGTRLTVL.

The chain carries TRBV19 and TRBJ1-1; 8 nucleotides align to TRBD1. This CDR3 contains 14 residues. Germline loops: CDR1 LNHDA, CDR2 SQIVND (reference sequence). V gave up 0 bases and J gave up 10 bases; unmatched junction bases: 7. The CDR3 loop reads CASSIDPDRERAFF. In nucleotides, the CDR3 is TGTGCCAGTAGTATAGATCCGGACAGGGAACGAGCTTTCTTT.

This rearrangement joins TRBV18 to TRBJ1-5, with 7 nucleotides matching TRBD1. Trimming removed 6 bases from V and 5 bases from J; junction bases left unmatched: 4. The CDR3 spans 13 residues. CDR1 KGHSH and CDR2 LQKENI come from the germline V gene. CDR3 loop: CASSRDRYQPQHF. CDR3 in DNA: TGTGCCAGCTCCCGGGACAGATATCAGCCCCAGCATTTT.

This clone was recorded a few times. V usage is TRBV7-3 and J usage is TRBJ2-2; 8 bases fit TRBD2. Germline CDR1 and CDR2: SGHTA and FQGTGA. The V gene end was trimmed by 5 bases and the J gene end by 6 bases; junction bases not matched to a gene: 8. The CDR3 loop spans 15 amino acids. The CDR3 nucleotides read TGTGCCAGCAGCCCCGGGGGGGTAGGATCCGGGGAGCTGTTTTTT. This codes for CASSPGGVGSGELFF.

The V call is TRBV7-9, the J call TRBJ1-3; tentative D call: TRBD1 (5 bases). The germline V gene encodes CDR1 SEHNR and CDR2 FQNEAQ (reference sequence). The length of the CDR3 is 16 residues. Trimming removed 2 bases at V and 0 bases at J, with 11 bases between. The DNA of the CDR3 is TGTGCCAGCAGCTTAACACAGGCACTCTCTGGAAACACCATATATTTT. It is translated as CASSLTQALSGNTIYF. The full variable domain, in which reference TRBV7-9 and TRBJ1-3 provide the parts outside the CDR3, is DTGVSQNPRHKITKRGQNVTFRCDPISEHNRLYWYRQTLGQGPEFLTYFQNEAQLEKSRLLSDRFSAERPKGSFSTLEIQRTEQGDSAMYLCASSLTQALSGNTIYFGEGSWLTVV.

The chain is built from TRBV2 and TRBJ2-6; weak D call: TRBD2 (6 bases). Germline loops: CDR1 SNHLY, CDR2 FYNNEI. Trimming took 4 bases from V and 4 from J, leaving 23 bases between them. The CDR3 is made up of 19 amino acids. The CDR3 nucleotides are TGTGCCAGCAGTGTACCTGCCGGGACTCACCCTGACGGGGCCAACGTCCTGACTTTC. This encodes CASSVPAGTHPDGANVLTF.

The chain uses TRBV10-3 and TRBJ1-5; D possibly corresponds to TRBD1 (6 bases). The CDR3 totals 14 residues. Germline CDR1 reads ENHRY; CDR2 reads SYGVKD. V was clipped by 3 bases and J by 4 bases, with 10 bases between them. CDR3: CAISEQGSNQPQHF. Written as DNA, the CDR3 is TGTGCCATCAGTGAACAGGGCTCTAATCAGCCCCAGCATTTT.

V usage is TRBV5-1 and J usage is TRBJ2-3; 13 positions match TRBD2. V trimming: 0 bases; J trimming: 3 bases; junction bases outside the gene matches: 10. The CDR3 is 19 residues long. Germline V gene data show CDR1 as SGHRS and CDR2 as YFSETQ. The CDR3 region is CASSLVRGTSGVFTDTQYF. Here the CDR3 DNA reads TGCGCCAGCAGCTTGGTCCGGGGGACTAGCGGGGTGTTTACAGATACGCAGTATTTT. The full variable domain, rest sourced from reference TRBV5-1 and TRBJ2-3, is KAGVTQTPRYLIKTRGQQVTLSCSPISGHRSVSWYQQTPGQGLQFLFEYFSETQRNKGNFPGRFSGRQFSNSRSEMNVSTLELGDSALYLCASSLVRGTSGVFTDTQYFGPGTRLTVL.

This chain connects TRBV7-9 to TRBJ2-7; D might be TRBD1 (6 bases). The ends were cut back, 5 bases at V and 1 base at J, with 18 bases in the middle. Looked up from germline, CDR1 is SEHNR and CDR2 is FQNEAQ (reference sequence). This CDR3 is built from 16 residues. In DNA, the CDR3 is TGTGCCAGCAGCACCGACAGTGGCAGGGGTTCCTACGAGCAGTACTTC. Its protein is CASSTDSGRGSYEQYF.

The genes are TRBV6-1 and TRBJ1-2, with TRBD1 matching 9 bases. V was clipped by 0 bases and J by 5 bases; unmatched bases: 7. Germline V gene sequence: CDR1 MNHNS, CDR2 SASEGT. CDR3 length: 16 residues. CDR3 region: CASSEAPRQGGYGYTF. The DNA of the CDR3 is TGTGCCAGCAGTGAAGCACCCAGACAGGGGGGTTATGGCTACACCTTC.

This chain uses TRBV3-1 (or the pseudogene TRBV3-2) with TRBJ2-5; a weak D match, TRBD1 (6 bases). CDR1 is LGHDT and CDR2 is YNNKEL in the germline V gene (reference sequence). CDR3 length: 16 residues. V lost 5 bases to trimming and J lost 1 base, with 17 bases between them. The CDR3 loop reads CASSITPDRIQETQYF. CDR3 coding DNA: TGTGCCAGCAGCATCACACCCGACAGGATCCAAGAGACCCAGTACTTC.

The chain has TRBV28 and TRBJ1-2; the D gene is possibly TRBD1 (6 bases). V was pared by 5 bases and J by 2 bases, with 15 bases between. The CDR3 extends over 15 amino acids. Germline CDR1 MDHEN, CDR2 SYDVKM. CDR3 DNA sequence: TGTGCCAGCAGTACTTACGGGGGGGGCAACTATGGCTACACCTTC. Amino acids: CASSTYGGGNYGYTF.

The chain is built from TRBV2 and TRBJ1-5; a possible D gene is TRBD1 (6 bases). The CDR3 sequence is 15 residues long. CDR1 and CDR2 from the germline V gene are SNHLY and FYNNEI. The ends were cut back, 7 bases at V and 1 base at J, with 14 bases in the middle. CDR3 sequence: CASTSQGLSNQPQHF. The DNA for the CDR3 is TGTGCCAGCACCTCACAGGGATTAAGCAATCAGCCCCAGCATTTT.

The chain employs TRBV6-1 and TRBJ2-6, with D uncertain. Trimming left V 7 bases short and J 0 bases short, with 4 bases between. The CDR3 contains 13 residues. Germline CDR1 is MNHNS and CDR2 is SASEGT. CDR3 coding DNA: TGTGCCAGCATCAGCTCTGGGGCCAACGTCCTGACTTTC. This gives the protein CASISSGANVLTF.